This TCR beta chain was recorded in a study of neurological immune-mediated disorders. Ten or more counts support this clonotype. The antigen is undetermined. The cDNA was generated through 5'RACE incorporating 10-nucleotide random UMIs. One entry per CDR3 protein results from TCRdb running MiXCR on the 5' RACE reads. The top ten clones hold around 4.3% of a sample with tens of thousands of distinct CDR3 sequences, 12% to 15% of them seen once. General study findings and limits: Private repertoires in all groups were suggested, as expanded clones shared no CDR3 amino acid sequences across subjects.

Time point in this sample: longitudinal time-point 1 (baseline). The CDR3 runs 14 residues. Germline CDR1 SGHRS, CDR2 YFSETQ. J was trimmed by 8 bases and V by 2 bases; bases with no gene match: 8. The clonotype was recovered from a female donor with HTLV-1-associated myelopathy (HAM/TSP). The sequencing input was PBMCs. V is TRBV5-1 and J is TRBJ2-3; the match to TRBD1 covers 7 bases. The CDR3 bases are TGCGCCAGCAGCTTCGACAGGGTCCCAGTTACGCAGTATTTT. Protein sequence: CASSFDRVPVTQYF.